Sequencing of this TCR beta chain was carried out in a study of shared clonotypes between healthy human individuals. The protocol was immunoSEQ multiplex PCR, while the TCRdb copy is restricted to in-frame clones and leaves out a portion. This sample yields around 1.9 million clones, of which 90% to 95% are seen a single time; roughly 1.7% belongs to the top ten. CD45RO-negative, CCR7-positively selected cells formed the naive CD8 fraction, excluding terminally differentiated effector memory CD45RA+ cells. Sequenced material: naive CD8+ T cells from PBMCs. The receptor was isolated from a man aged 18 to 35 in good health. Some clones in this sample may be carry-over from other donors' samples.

The CDR3 loop reads CAWRRGPNTEAFF. The CDR3 bases are TGTGCCTGGAGACGGGGCCCGAACACTGAAGCTTTCTTT. The chain uses TRBV30 and TRBJ1-1, with a weak D call TRBD1 (5 bases). The CDR3 is made up of 13 amino acids. Germline V CDR1 and CDR2: GTSNPN, SVGIG (reference sequence). V lost 3 bases and J 1 base, leaving 9 bases between the germline ends.